The 2 T cell receptor beta chains listed next were all sequenced from one sample in a study of blood T cell repertoires in COVID-19. Profiling relied on immunoSEQ multiplex PCR, and the TCRdb table lists in-frame clones only, not all of them. Among roughly 200,000 clones listed, roughly 90% were seen once. Sequenced input: PBMCs or T cells enriched from blood (not recorded which). These receptors were obtained from a woman in her 50s in a cohort exposed to, infected with or recovered from COVID-19 (not recorded which).

The chain uses TRBV11-2 and TRBJ1-1; TRBD1 is a possible D gene (5 bases). The CDR3 is made up of 16 amino acids. Germline V gene data show CDR1 as SGHAT and CDR2 as FQNNGV. Trimming pared 3 bases from V and 3 bases from J, leaving 17 bases between. DNA of the CDR3: TGTGCCAGCAGCTTTAATCCCCAGAAAGGGGACACTGAAGCTTTCTTT. It codes for CASSFNPQKGDTEAFF.

CDR3 nucleotides: TGTGCCAGCACCCCGCCGGGGGGGAGGTCACCCCTCCACTTT. Protein: CASTPPGGRSPLHF. The chain is built from TRBV5-4 and TRBJ1-6; a possible D gene is TRBD1 (5 bases). Trimming removed 6 bases at V and 10 bases at J, with 17 bases between. Germline CDR1 SGHNT, CDR2 YYREEE (reference sequence). The CDR3 covers 14 residues.